Listed here are 20 T cell receptor beta chains from one sample, sequenced in a study of T cell repertoires in cytomegalovirus infection. These TCRs are of unknown antigen specificity. TCRdb itself ran the reads through MiXCR, one entry per CDR3 protein. The sample holds some 130,000 distinct CDR3 sequences, around 25% seen once. Sequenced sample: PBMCs, sequenced either directly or after in vitro stimulation (not recorded which). The receptor source for this set is a human donor in good health (CMV status not recorded). Some clones in this sample may be carry-over from other donors' samples.

This clonotype occurred a few times. The chain combines TRBV6-1 with TRBJ2-6; D gene unclear. The length of the CDR3 is 14 residues. Trimming left V 2 bases short and J 0 bases short, with 2 bases between. Germline CDR1 reads MNHNS; CDR2 reads SASEGT. CDR3 residues: CASSETSGANVLTF. Here the CDR3 DNA reads TGTGCCAGCAGTGAAACCTCTGGGGCCAACGTCCTGACTTTC.

This chain uses TRBV20-1 with TRBJ1-2, with D uncertain. This CDR3 is 13 amino acids long. The germline V gene encodes CDR1 DFQATT and CDR2 SNEGSKA (reference sequence). CDR3 coding DNA: TGCAGCGCCTCACCCGAAGCCGGGTATGGCTACACCTTC. Protein sequence: CSASPEAGYGYTF.

The rearrangement joins TRBV12-5 to TRBJ1-1; weak D call: TRBD1 (5 bases). The V end lost 1 base, the J end lost 0 bases, and 15 bases lay between the germline ends. The CDR3 is 17 residues long. CDR1 and CDR2 from the germline V gene are LGHNT and FRNRAP. The CDR3 DNA reads TGTGCTAGTGGTTTGGGAAGGACATCCGAACTGAACACTGAAGCTTTCTTT. Translating gives CASGLGRTSELNTEAFF.

This clonotype was observed once. The chain recombines TRBV29-1 with TRBJ2-3; D tentatively fits TRBD1 or TRBD2 (7 bases each). With 6 bases removed from V and 6 bases from J, the gap between germline ends came to 10 bases. The CDR3 loop spans 11 amino acids. The germline V gene has CDR1 SQVTM and CDR2 ANQGSEA. This CDR3 is CSVQGGDTQYF. The CDR3 nucleotides are TGCAGCGTCCAGGGGGGGGATACGCAGTATTTT.

This clonotype was seen a few times. This sequence joins TRBV12-3 or TRBV12-4 and TRBJ2-1; no reliable D call. CDR3 length equals 14 residues. V lost 2 bases and J 5 bases, leaving 10 bases between the germline ends. CDR3 coding DNA: TGTGCCAGCAGTTTATTACCGGGCAACAATGAGCAGTTCTTC. Translating it yields CASSLLPGNNEQFF.

V and J are TRBV11-2 and TRBJ1-1, with D possibly TRBD1 on 5 matching bases. Germline CDR1 SGHAT, CDR2 FQNNGV. CDR3 size: 15 residues. V lost 4 bases and J lost 0, with 12 bases in between. CDR3: CASSSTGRMNTEAFF. DNA for the CDR3: TGTGCCAGCAGCTCTACGGGACGGATGAACACTGAAGCTTTCTTT.

This clonotype has ten or more counts. The chain employs TRBV7-8 and TRBJ1-5, with 8 bases identical to TRBD1. The CDR3 has 15 residues. V lost 4 bases and J lost 0; bases outside the gene matches: 2. The germline CDR1 and CDR2 sequences are SGHVS and FQNEAQ. CDR3 in amino acids: CASSSTGDSNQPQHF. Here the CDR3 DNA reads TGTGCCAGCAGCTCGACAGGGGATAGCAATCAGCCCCAGCATTTT.

This chain joins TRBV9 and TRBJ2-3, with D hard to call. The V end was cut by 4 bases, the J end by 4 bases, with 7 bases between. This CDR3 is 12 amino acids long. The germline V gene encodes CDR1 SGDLS and CDR2 YYNGEE. CDR3: CASSPSPDTQYF. For the CDR3, the DNA is TGTGCCAGCAGCCCAAGCCCAGATACGCAGTATTTT.

This clonotype was picked up many times. The chain employs TRBV19 and TRBJ2-3, with 8 bases lining up with TRBD2. This CDR3 contains 16 residues. CDR1 is LNHDA and CDR2 is SQIVND in the germline V gene (reference sequence). Germline trimming cut 4 bases from V and 1 base from J; bases unmatched to any gene: 7. Here the CDR3 reads CASSTKREWGTDTQYF. Here the CDR3 DNA reads TGTGCCAGTAGTACGAAGCGGGAGTGGGGCACAGATACGCAGTATTTT.

This clonotype was seen many times. The gene calls are TRBV7-2 and TRBJ2-3, with 8 bases fitting TRBD2. This CDR3 is built from 16 residues. CDR1 SGHTA and CDR2 FQGNSA come from the germline V gene. V shed 4 bases, J shed 2 bases, and the junction held 8 bases outside the gene matches. The CDR3 here is CASSSQTSAHTDTQYF. The CDR3 DNA is TGTGCCAGCAGCTCACAGACTAGCGCCCACACAGATACGCAGTATTTT.

This clonotype was counted ten times or more. The rearrangement links TRBV27 to TRBJ1-6; D unresolved. V was clipped by 6 bases and J by 7 bases, with 10 bases between them. The CDR3 is 13 amino acids. From germline, CDR1 is MNHEY and CDR2 SMNVEV (reference sequence). Here the CDR3 reads CASRASHNSPLHF. The DNA of the CDR3 is TGTGCCAGCAGGGCAAGTCACAATTCACCCCTCCACTTT.

The J gene is TRBJ2-7, the V gene TRBV10-3, with D uncertain. This CDR3 is 13 amino acids long. Germline V lookup: CDR1 ENHRY, CDR2 SYGVKD. V was shortened by 8 bases and J by 3 bases, with 14 bases between the two germline ends. The CDR3 protein is CAIRPGRFYEQYF. CDR3 DNA sequence: TGTGCCATCCGACCCGGCCGATTCTACGAGCAGTACTTC.

This sequence joins TRBV9 and TRBJ2-1; D is unresolved. The CDR3 is 13 residues long. V lost 4 bases and J 9 bases, leaving 14 bases between the germline ends. Germline CDR1 reads SGDLS; CDR2 reads YYNGEE. CDR3 DNA sequence: TGTGCCAGCAGCACTCCACCGGGCAGTGAGCAGTTCTTC. Its protein product is CASSTPPGSEQFF.

There are a few counts of this clonotype. The rearrangement joins TRBV19 to TRBJ1-1; D is unresolved. CDR1 and CDR2 (germline): LNHDA, SQIVND (reference sequence). The CDR3 is 13 residues long. V was cut by 0 bases and J by 4 bases, with 6 bases left in between. The CDR3 DNA sequence: TGTGCCAGTAGTATAGAGGGAAGCACTGAAGCTTTCTTT. Amino acid sequence: CASSIEGSTEAFF. Filled out from reference TRBV19 and TRBJ1-1, the complete variable domain reads DGGITQSPKYLFRKEGQNVTLSCEQNLNHDAMYWYRQDPGQGLRLIYYSQIVNDFQKGDIAEGYSVSREKKESFPLTVTSAQKNPTAFYLCASSIEGSTEAFFGQGTRLTVV.

This rearrangement joins TRBV4-1 to TRBJ2-7; D gene uncertain. The J call is doubtful: the DNA matches TRBJ2-1 better. Germline assignment: CDR1 MGHRA and CDR2 YSYEKL. This CDR3 has 13 amino acids. CDR3 in amino acids: CASSQDEVQNQFF. As DNA, the CDR3 is TGCGCCAGCAGCCAAGATGAGGTTCAGAATCAGTTCTTC.

This clonotype was counted a few times. The chain combines TRBV7-9 with TRBJ2-5, with D possibly being TRBD1 (5 bases). The CDR3 runs 13 residues. Trimming cost V 5 bases and J 3 bases, with 10 bases left between them. The germline gives CDR1 SEHNR, CDR2 FQNEAQ (reference sequence). CDR3 bases: TGTGCCAGCAGCCCAAGGACAAAAGAGACCCAGTACTTC. Its protein product is CASSPRTKETQYF. The full variable domain, in which reference TRBV7-9 and TRBJ2-5 provide the parts outside the CDR3, is DTGVSQNPRHKITKRGQNVTFRCDPISEHNRLYWYRQTLGQGPEFLTYFQNEAQLEKSRLLSDRFSAERPKGSFSTLEIQRTEQGDSAMYLCASSPRTKETQYFGPGTRLLVL.

The count of this clonotype is one. The chain has TRBV27 and TRBJ2-1; D ambiguous. The CDR3 extends over 15 amino acids. V shed 3 bases and J shed 7 bases, with 16 bases lying between them. Germline V gene sequence: CDR1 MNHEY, CDR2 SMNVEV (reference sequence). CDR3 sequence (DNA): TGTGCCAGCAGTTTGAGTAGTATAGGGCCGAATGAGCAGTTCTTC. Amino acid sequence: CASSLSSIGPNEQFF.

The chain recombines TRBV7-9 with TRBJ1-1, with D perhaps TRBD1 (6 bases). V lost 3 bases and J 5 bases, leaving 13 bases between the germline ends. The CDR3 spans 14 residues. Germline V gene sequence: CDR1 SEHNR, CDR2 FQNEAQ (reference sequence). The CDR3 DNA sequence: TGTGCCAGCAGCTTCACACCAGGGGAGACTGAAGCTTTCTTT. It is translated as CASSFTPGETEAFF.

The CDR3 here is CASSDGQYNEQFF. The CDR3 DNA is TGTGCCAGCAGTGACGGACAGTACAATGAGCAGTTCTTC. The gene calls are TRBV2 and TRBJ2-1, with a possible D match to TRBD1 (6 bases). The germline CDR1 and CDR2 sequences are SNHLY and FYNNEI. The CDR3 is made up of 13 amino acids. V lost 3 bases, J lost 4 bases, and 7 bases lay in between.

This chain connects TRBV7-3 to TRBJ2-3; possibly TRBD1 for D (5 bases). CDR1 SGHTA and CDR2 FQGTGA come from the germline V gene. The CDR3 has 16 amino acids. V was trimmed by 5 bases and J by 4 bases, leaving 19 bases between them. CDR3 DNA sequence: TGTGCCAGCAGCCCTACGCAGGGAATGGGTCCAGATACGCAGTATTTT. This translates into CASSPTQGMGPDTQYF. Full variable domain (missing parts from reference TRBV7-3 and TRBJ2-3): GAGVSQTPSNKVTEKGKYVELRCDPISGHTALYWYRQSLGQGPEFLIYFQGTGAADDSGLPNDRFFAVRPEGSVSTLKIQRTERGDSAVYLCASSPTQGMGPDTQYFGPGTRLTVL.